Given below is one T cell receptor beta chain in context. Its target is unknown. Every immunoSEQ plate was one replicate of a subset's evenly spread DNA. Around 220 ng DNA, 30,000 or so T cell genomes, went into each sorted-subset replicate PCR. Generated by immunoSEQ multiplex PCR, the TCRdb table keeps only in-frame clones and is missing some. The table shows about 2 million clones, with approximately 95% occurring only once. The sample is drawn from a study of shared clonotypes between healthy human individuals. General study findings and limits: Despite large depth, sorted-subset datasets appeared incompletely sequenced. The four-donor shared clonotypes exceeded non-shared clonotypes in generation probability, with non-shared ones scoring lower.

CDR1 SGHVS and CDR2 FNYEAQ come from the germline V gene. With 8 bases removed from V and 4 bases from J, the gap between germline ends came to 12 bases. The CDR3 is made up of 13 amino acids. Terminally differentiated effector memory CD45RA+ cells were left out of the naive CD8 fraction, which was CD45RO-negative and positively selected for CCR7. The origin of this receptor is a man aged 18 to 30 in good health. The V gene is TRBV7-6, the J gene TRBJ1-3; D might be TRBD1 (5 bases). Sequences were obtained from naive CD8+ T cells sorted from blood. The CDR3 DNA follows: TGTGCCAGCCAGACGGGGGAAGGAAACACCATATATTTT. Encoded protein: CASQTGEGNTIYF.